Detailed here is one T cell receptor beta chain. This may be a read error, as it is one base from a much larger clone. The data are from a study of Graves' ophthalmopathy and Graves' hyperthyroidism. This CDR3 region has 13 residues. CDR1 SGHRS and CDR2 YFSETQ come from the germline V gene. Investigators amplified TCR beta CDR3 regions from RNA transcripts. An initial RT-PCR round employing HTBI primers preceded a second-round multiplex PCR. TCRdb processed the multiplex PCR reads anew with MiXCR; each CDR3 protein has one entry. The sample holds about 500,000 distinct CDR3 sequences, approximately 35% seen once.

The chain uses TRBV5-1 and TRBJ2-5; D gene ambiguous. The sequence was obtained from an adult man with Graves' hyperthyroidism. Sequencing input: peripheral blood or thyroid tissue (not recorded which). In DNA, the CDR3 is TGCGCCGGCAGCTTGAAGTTCTCGGAGACCCAGTACTTC. Protein product: CAGSLKFSETQYF.